These T cell receptor beta chains were read from a single sample in a study of long-term antiretroviral therapy in people with HIV. This table comes from immunoSEQ multiplex PCR, and its TCRdb copy is limited to in-frame clones, with some not included. The sample lists approximately 10,000 clones; about 80% were seen once. The sample consisted of unsorted PBMCs, taken about 3.1 years before starting antiretroviral therapy. The receptors were gathered from a man aged 35-49 years with HIV. Both conserved end residues are part of each CDR3. The order of the fields is clone size, D gene, J gene, V gene, CDR3 protein, CDR3 DNA. The D gene is left open where the match is weak. The listing skips clone size in some rows; elsewhere it reads once, few, many or a size class.

size: .
D: .
J: TRBJ2-3
V: TRBV4-3
CDR3: CASSQGSEGRNTQYF
DNA: TGCGCCAGCAGCCAAGGTAGTGAGGGCCGCAATACGCAGTATTTT

size: .
D: .
J: TRBJ2-4
V: TRBV4-3
CDR3: CASSQDGSAKNIQYF
DNA: TGCGCCAGCAGCCAAGACGGCTCAGCCAAAAACATTCAGTACTTC

size: .
D: TRBD2
J: TRBJ2-7
V: TRBV4-1
CDR3: CASSPSVGDYTYEQYF
DNA: TGCGCCAGCAGCCCCTCAGTTGGGGACTACACCTACGAGCAGTACTTC

size: .
D: .
J: TRBJ2-7
V: TRBV4-1
CDR3: CASSQEGGLAEQYF
DNA: TGCGCCAGCAGCCAAGAAGGGGGGCTAGCCGAGCAGTACTTC

size: .
D: .
J: TRBJ1-4
V: TRBV6-6
CDR3: CASSSNEKLFF
DNA: TGTGCCAGCAGTTCGAATGAAAAACTGTTTTTT

size: .
D: .
J: TRBJ2-5
V: TRBV10-3
CDR3: CAIRPGPDGAQYF
DNA: TGTGCCATCAGACCGGGGCCTGACGGCGCCCAGTACTTC

size: .
D: .
J: TRBJ2-7
V: TRBV15
CDR3: CATSRVLASYEQYF
DNA: TGTGCCACCAGCAGAGTATTGGCCTCCTACGAGCAGTACTTC

size: .
D: TRBD2
J: TRBJ2-1
V: TRBV28
CDR3: CASRYVAGEGGNEQFF
DNA: TGTGCCAGCAGATATGTAGCGGGAGAGGGGGGGAATGAGCAGTTCTTC

size: .
D: TRBD1
J: TRBJ2-7
V: TRBV28
CDR3: CASSLNRGSSYEQYF
DNA: TGTGCCAGCAGTTTAAACAGGGGCAGCTCCTACGAGCAGTACTTC

size: .
D: TRBD1
J: TRBJ1-4
V: TRBV6-6
CDR3: CASRPRTGRNEKLFF
DNA: TGTGCCAGCAGACCGCGGACAGGGCGAAATGAAAAACTGTTTTTT

size: .
D: .
J: TRBJ2-7
V: TRBV4-3
CDR3: CASSLGTPDSSYEQYF
DNA: TGCGCCAGCAGCCTCGGGACACCCGATAGCTCCTACGAGCAGTACTTC

size: .
D: .
J: TRBJ2-7
V: TRBV11-2
CDR3: CASSFAQGLYEQYF
DNA: TGTGCCAGCAGCTTTGCACAGGGACTCTACGAGCAGTACTTC

size: .
D: .
J: TRBJ1-5
V: TRBV27
CDR3: CASSLVLGNQPQHF
DNA: TGTGCCAGCAGTTTAGTTTTGGGCAATCAGCCCCAGCATTTT

size: .
D: TRBD1
J: TRBJ2-2
V: TRBV19
CDR3: CASKESRGQFRNTGELFF
DNA: TGTGCCTCAAAAGAGAGCCGGGGACAGTTTAGAAACACCGGGGAGCTGTTTTTT

size: .
D: .
J: TRBJ1-2
V: TRBV7-9
CDR3: CASSLNPQYSRVAF
DNA: TGTGCCAGCAGCTTAAATCCGCAGTATAGTCGCGTCGCCTTC

size: .
D: .
J: TRBJ2-5
V: TRBV27
CDR3: CASRKGGEGLETQYF
DNA: TGTGCCAGCAGAAAAGGGGGGGAGGGCCTAGAGACCCAGTACTTC

size: .
D: TRBD1
J: TRBJ1-2
V: TRBV28
CDR3: CASRTSPGTGLAGYTF
DNA: TGTGCCAGCAGGACCAGCCCCGGGACAGGGCTTGCTGGCTACACCTTC

size: few
D: .
J: TRBJ1-2
V: TRBV19
CDR3: CASKGPGWIYTF
DNA: TGTGCCAGTAAGGGACCGGGTTGGATCTACACCTTC

size: .
D: .
J: TRBJ1-5
V: TRBV6-5
CDR3: CASSYGGSQPQHF
DNA: TGTGCCAGCAGTTACGGGGGAAGTCAGCCCCAGCATTTT

size: .
D: .
J: TRBJ1-2
V: TRBV29-1
CDR3: CSVAPSLSTGGYGYTF
DNA: TGCAGCGTTGCCCCTTCCCTTAGTACAGGAGGCTATGGCTACACCTTC

size: .
D: TRBD2
J: TRBJ2-7
V: TRBV4-3
CDR3: CASSQERLADSYEQYF
DNA: TGCGCCAGCAGCCAAGAACGGCTAGCGGACTCCTACGAGCAGTACTTC

size: .
D: .
J: TRBJ1-5
V: TRBV29-1
CDR3: CSVVAANNQPQHF
DNA: TGCAGCGTTGTGGCAGCGAACAATCAGCCCCAGCATTTT

size: once
D: TRBD1
J: TRBJ2-1
V: TRBV30
CDR3: CAWSGLTGFYNEQFF
DNA: TGTGCCTGGAGTGGACTGACAGGGTTCTACAATGAGCAGTTCTTC

size: .
D: .
J: TRBJ2-3
V: TRBV30
CDR3: CAWSVPSHGTDTQYF
DNA: TGTGCCTGGAGTGTACCTAGTCACGGCACAGATACGCAGTATTTT